Shown below are 30 T cell receptor beta chains from a single sample sequenced in a study of T cell clonality in common variable immunodeficiency. Using immunoSEQ multiplex PCR, the repertoire was profiled, and TCRdb retains in-frame clones only, with some absent. The sample contains tens of thousands of clones, none occurring once; roughly 5.9% lies in the top ten. Sequencing used peripheral blood mononuclear cells. The origin of the receptors is a person aged 18 to 75 in good health.

Comment on this clone: Sequencing ends 3 residues short of the CDR3 end; the germline J gene provides the rest. The gene calls are TRBV27 and TRBJ2-7, with TRBD2 identical over 12 bases. Trimming took 5 bases from V and 4 from J; bases not matched to a gene: 15. CDR3 length: 18 residues. Germline-derived CDR1 and CDR2 are MNHEY and SMNVEV (reference sequence). CDR3 protein: CASSTGTSGPGTPYEQYF. The DNA read from the CDR3 is TGTGCCAGCAGTACTGGGACTAGCGGGCCCGGCACTCCATACGAG.

This clone was detected many times. The read falls 3 residues short of the CDR3 end, and the missing part is taken from the germline J gene. This chain links TRBV7-2 with TRBJ1-1; D may be TRBD1 (5 bases). V lost 6 bases and J lost 4, with 15 bases in between. The CDR3 runs 14 residues. In germline, CDR1 is SGHTA, CDR2 FQGNSA. CDR3 amino acids: CASSPTGSSTEAFF. CDR3 bases read: TGTGCCAGCAGTCCCACAGGATCTTCCACTGAA.

At least ten counts were recorded for this clone. With the read ending 3 residues before the CDR3 end, the germline J gene is used to fill in that end. The chain employs TRBV7-2 and TRBJ2-5, with no clear D. CDR3 length: 12 residues. CDR1 SGHTA and CDR2 FQGNSA come from the germline V gene. V was shortened by 8 bases and J by 5 bases, with 12 bases between the two germline ends. The CDR3: CASSAMAETQYF. The sequenced CDR3 bases are TGTGCCAGCTCAGCGATGGCCGAGACC. Complete variable domain (other parts from reference TRBV7-2 and TRBJ2-5): GAGVSQSPSNKVTEKGKDVELRCDPISGHTALYWYRQSLGQGLEFLIYFQGNSAPDKSGLPSDRFSAERTGGSVSTLTIQRTQQEDSAVYLCASSAMAETQYFGPGTRLLVL.

Only a few counts were recorded for this clone. The CDR3 end is not reached by the read, which stops 3 residues before it; the germline J gene fills it in. V and J are TRBV18 and TRBJ1-1, with a weak D call TRBD1 (5 bases). The CDR3 is 14 amino acids. Germline V gene lookup returns CDR1 KGHSH and CDR2 LQKENI. V shed 4 bases and J shed 1 base, with 10 bases lying between them. This CDR3 reads CASSLARGNTEAFF. The sequenced CDR3 bases are TGTGCCAGCTCACTAGCAAGGGGGAACACTGAA.

This clone has ten or more counts. Sequencing ends 3 residues short of the CDR3 end; the germline J gene provides the rest. The chain is built from TRBV5-1 and TRBJ2-5; D might be TRBD1 or TRBD2, each matching 6 bases. Germline assignment: CDR1 SGHRS and CDR2 YFSETQ. V lost 4 bases, J lost 4 bases, and 20 bases lay in between. CDR3 size: 16 residues. CDR3 DNA, as far as it was read: TGCGCCAGCAGCCCGACGTCTAGCAGGGGAGGAGAGACC. This sequence encodes CASSPTSSRGGET. The complete CDR3 sequence is CASSPTSSRGGETQYF. The full variable domain, completed using reference TRBV5-1 and TRBJ2-5, is KAGVTQTPRYLIKTRGQQVTLSCSPISGHRSVSWYQQTPGQGLQFLFEYFSETQRNKGNFPGRFSGRQFSNSRSEMNVSTLELGDSALYLCASSPTSSRGGETQYFGPGTRLLVL.

This clone was counted many times. The read is 3 residues too short to cover the CDR3 end, so that end is filled in from the germline J gene. This chain links TRBV19 with TRBJ2-1; TRBD2 matches 7 bases. Germline CDR1 is LNHDA and CDR2 is SQIVND (reference sequence). CDR3 size: 18 residues. J lost 0 bases, V lost 6 bases, and 14 bases had no gene match. This CDR3 reads CASRGGLSPSSSYNEQFF. CDR3 bases read: TGTGCCAGTAGGGGGGGACTAAGTCCCTCGAGCTCCTACAATGAG.

This clone has at least ten counts. The DNA ends 3 residues before the CDR3 does, and the rest of the CDR3 is filled in from the germline J gene. The rearrangement uses TRBV5-4 and TRBJ2-7; the D is unclear. The CDR3 runs to 15 residues. CDR1 SGHNT and CDR2 YYREEE come from the germline V gene (reference sequence). The V end lost 0 bases, the J end lost 0 bases, and 10 bases lay between the germline ends. CDR3 DNA (partial): TGTGCCAGCAGCTTGGAGGGCCTTCTCTCCTACGAG. It encodes CASSLEGLLSYE. The entire CDR3 protein is CASSLEGLLSYEQYF.

This clone was counted only a few times. The CDR3 end falls 3 residues outside the read, so it is completed with the germline J gene. The gene calls are TRBV7-9 and TRBJ2-7; D ambiguous. Trimming removed 2 bases at V and 2 bases at J, with 10 bases between. The germline V gene has CDR1 SEHNR and CDR2 FQNEAQ (reference sequence). The CDR3 contains 14 residues. This CDR3 is CASSLIEGPYEQYF. The sequenced part of the CDR3 DNA is TGTGCCAGCAGCTTAATCGAAGGGCCCTACGAG.

At least ten counts were recorded for this clone. This CDR3 is CASSLRAGVGYTF. Partial CDR3 DNA: TGTGCCAGCAGCCTGAGGGCAGGGGTTGGC. The chain is built from TRBV5-6 and TRBJ1-2, with D maybe TRBD1 (6 bases). The sequence runs out 3 residues before the end of the CDR3; the remainder is reconstructed from the germline J gene. Trimming pared 4 bases from V and 7 bases from J, leaving 14 bases between. The CDR3 contains 13 residues. CDR1 is SGHDT and CDR2 is YYEEEE in the germline V gene. Full variable domain (rest looked up from reference TRBV5-6 and TRBJ1-2): DAGVTQSPTHLIKTRGQQVTLRCSPKSGHDTVSWYQQALGQGPQFIFQYYEEEERQRGNFPDRFSGHQFPNYSSELNVNALLLGDSALYLCASSLRAGVGYTFGSGTRLTVV.

This clone was picked up many times. The read terminates 3 residues before the CDR3 end, so the remaining end is supplied by the germline J gene. The V gene is TRBV5-1, the J gene TRBJ1-3; 8 bases fit TRBD1. There are 16 residues in the CDR3. From germline, CDR1 is SGHRS and CDR2 YFSETQ. Losses at the gene ends were 3 bases for V and 0 bases for J; bases not matched to a gene: 5. CDR3 DNA, as far as it was read: TGCGCCAGCAGCTACGGGACAGGCCCCTCTGGAAACACC. It specifies CASSYGTGPSGNT. The entire CDR3 is CASSYGTGPSGNTIYF.

Ten or more counts support this clone. The read terminates 3 residues ahead of where the CDR3 ends, so the germline J gene completes it. This sample includes further DNA sequences coding for the same CDR3. J is TRBJ2-7 and V is TRBV7-2; 11 bases line up with TRBD2. J gave up 0 bases and V 2 bases, and 0 bases lay outside the gene matches. Germline CDR1 is SGHTA and CDR2 is FQGNSA. The length of the CDR3 is 15 residues. The CDR3 is CASSLTSGSSYEQYF. CDR3 bases read: TGTGCCAGCAGCTTAACTAGCGGGAGCTCCTACGAG.

This clone was picked up many times. The read terminates 3 residues ahead of where the CDR3 ends, so the germline J gene completes it. V gene TRBV28 combines with J gene TRBJ2-1, with 9 bases matching TRBD2. Germline V lookup: CDR1 MDHEN, CDR2 SYDVKM. The CDR3 is made up of 20 amino acids. V trimming: 3 bases; J trimming: 8 bases; junction bases outside the gene matches: 23. The CDR3 is CASSFPTFGREGIQPYEQFF. The sequenced part of the CDR3 DNA is TGTGCCAGCAGTTTCCCCACCTTTGGGCGGGAGGGAATTCAACCTTATGAG.

This clone was counted many times. Read coverage stops 3 residues before the CDR3 terminus; the germline J gene supplies the remainder. The V call is TRBV5-1, the J call TRBJ2-3; TRBD2 is a possible D gene (5 bases). Germline V gene sequence: CDR1 SGHRS, CDR2 YFSETQ. Trimming took 7 bases from V and 6 from J, leaving 15 bases between them. The CDR3 extends over 13 amino acids. The DNA read from the CDR3 is TGCGCCAGCTACACTCTCGGGGTGGATACG. As protein: CASYTLGVDT. Given in full, the CDR3 is CASYTLGVDTQYF.

This clone was seen repeatedly, ten times or more. Read coverage stops 3 residues before the CDR3 terminus; the germline J gene supplies the remainder. The chain carries TRBV20-1 and TRBJ2-7; 7 bases match TRBD1. In germline, CDR1 is DFQATT, CDR2 SNEGSKA (reference sequence). CDR3 length equals 15 residues. J was trimmed by 1 base and V by 6 bases; bases with no gene match: 12. Here the CDR3 reads CSATNPTGKSYEQYF. CDR3 bases read: TGCAGTGCAACCAACCCGACAGGGAAGTCCTACGAG.

This clone occurred many times. The missing CDR3 end, 3 residues past where the read stops, is filled in from the germline J gene. The J gene is TRBJ2-2, the V gene TRBV7-3, with TRBD2 matching 9 bases. V gave up 4 bases and J gave up 4 bases; unmatched junction bases: 10. The CDR3 loop spans 17 amino acids. The germline CDR1 and CDR2 sequences are SGHTA and FQGTGA. The part of the CDR3 DNA that was read is TGTGCCAGCAGCTCCCCCCTAGCGGGAACGGGCACCGGGGAG. Its translation: CASSSPLAGTGTGE. The full CDR3 reads CASSSPLAGTGTGELFF.

This clone was counted many times. The read halts 3 residues ahead of the CDR3 end, with the missing end drawn from the germline J gene. This chain uses TRBV10-3 with TRBJ2-7, with D maybe TRBD2 (6 bases). CDR3 length: 15 residues. Trimming took 7 bases from V and 6 from J, leaving 22 bases between them. The germline V gene has CDR1 ENHRY and CDR2 SYGVKD. The CDR3 spells CAITHGGIDRSEQYF. Partial CDR3 DNA: TGTGCCATCACCCACGGCGGGATCGACCGAAGCGAG.

This clone was picked up many times. Read sequence stops 3 residues before the CDR3 end, and the germline J gene provides the missing end. This chain connects TRBV6-2 or TRBV6-3 to TRBJ1-2; weak D call: TRBD1 (6 bases). The CDR3 contains 13 residues. Germline CDR1 reads MNHEY; CDR2 reads SVGEGT. CDR3 protein: CASSKPTGLGYTF. Partial CDR3 DNA: TGTGCCAGCAGCAAACCCACAGGGCTGGGA.

The sample holds many counts of this clone. The CDR3 extends 3 residues past the end of the read, so its final part is completed from the germline J gene. V and J are TRBV5-1 and TRBJ1-2; D may be TRBD1 (5 bases). V shed 6 bases and J shed 6 bases, with 18 bases lying between them. This CDR3 has 14 amino acids. Germline V CDR1 and CDR2: SGHRS, YFSETQ. The covered CDR3 bases are TGCGCCAGCAAGGGAGAAGGGGAGGAGAATGGC. Its translation: CASKGEGEENG. The entire CDR3 is CASKGEGEENGYTF. The variable domain in full, with the rest retrieved from reference TRBV5-1 and TRBJ1-2, is KAGVTQTPRYLIKTRGQQVTLSCSPISGHRSVSWYQQTPGQGLQFLFEYFSETQRNKGNFPGRFSGRQFSNSRSEMNVSTLELGDSALYLCASKGEGEENGYTFGSGTRLTVV.

This clone has ten or more counts. The CDR3 region is CSAKHVGTEFYNSPLHF. CDR3 bases read: TGCAGTGCCAAGCATGTTGGGACAGAATTCTATAATTCACCC. The genes are TRBV20-1 and TRBJ1-6; TRBD1 agrees at 7 bases. The CDR3 end is not reached by the read, which stops 3 residues before it; the germline J gene fills it in. J was trimmed by 3 bases and V by 6 bases; bases with no gene match: 14. Germline V gene lookup returns CDR1 DFQATT and CDR2 SNEGSKA (reference sequence). This CDR3 spans 17 amino acids.

This clone was detected many times. CDR3 in amino acids: CASSQAHRASRYTF. The DNA read from the CDR3 is TGCGCCAGCAGCCAAGCGCACAGGGCGTCGCGC. The rearrangement uses TRBV4-1 and TRBJ1-2; perhaps TRBD1 as D (6 bases). The sequence runs out 3 residues before the end of the CDR3; the remainder is reconstructed from the germline J gene. This CDR3 has 14 residues. CDR1 is MGHRA, CDR2 YSYEKL, per germline.

This clone was found many times. The DNA ends 3 residues before the CDR3 does, and the rest of the CDR3 is filled in from the germline J gene. This chain joins TRBV5-4 and TRBJ1-3, with TRBD1 matching over 7 bases. Germline lookup yields CDR1 SGHNT and CDR2 YYREEE (reference sequence). The CDR3 spans 15 residues. V was clipped by 4 bases and J by 2 bases; unmatched bases: 6. The DNA read from the CDR3 is TGTGCCAGCAGCAGAAACCAGGGGGCTGGAAACACC. Amino acids: CASSRNQGAGNT. The CDR3 in full is CASSRNQGAGNTIYF.

This clone was seen many times. The CDR3 is cut off 3 residues early in the read; its end comes from the germline J gene. The chain carries TRBV2 and TRBJ1-1, with TRBD1 as a possible D gene (5 bases). Trimming shortened V by 2 bases and J by 1 base, and 11 bases separated the two germline ends. The CDR3 contains 15 residues. The germline gives CDR1 SNHLY, CDR2 FYNNEI. The part of the CDR3 DNA that was read is TGTGCCAGCAGTGAATCGGTTGGGGCGAACACTGAA. This codes for CASSESVGANTE. The entire CDR3 sequence reads CASSESVGANTEAFF.

This clone has at least ten counts. The CDR3 end lies 3 residues beyond the end of the read and is filled in from the germline J gene. The V and J genes are TRBV20-1 and TRBJ2-1, with TRBD2 matching over 10 bases. The J segment lost 4 bases and the V segment lost 6 bases, leaving 15 bases of the junction unmatched. This CDR3 region has 17 residues. Germline values: CDR1 DFQATT, CDR2 SNEGSKA (reference sequence). The CDR3 reads CSAMQAGGPFGYNEQFF. The sequenced CDR3 bases are TGCAGTGCCATGCAAGCGGGAGGGCCTTTCGGTTACAATGAG.

This clone was detected ten times or more. The read terminates 3 residues ahead of where the CDR3 ends, so the germline J gene completes it. This rearrangement joins TRBV28 to TRBJ1-1, with unresolved D. CDR3 length: 12 residues. Germline CDR1 is MDHEN and CDR2 is SYDVKM. The ends were cut back, 6 bases at V and 1 base at J, with 6 bases in the middle. The sequenced part of the CDR3 DNA is TGTGCCAGCAGGGCGGAGAACACTGAA. Protein sequence: CASRAENTE. The whole CDR3 sequence is CASRAENTEAFF.

This clone showed up many times. The read stops 3 residues short of the end of the CDR3; the missing end is completed from the germline J gene. The V gene is TRBV5-5, the J gene TRBJ1-3, with 9 positions matching TRBD1. The trim removed 3 bases at V and 3 bases at J, leaving 4 bases unmatched. In germline, CDR1 is SGHKS, CDR2 YYEKEE (reference sequence). This CDR3 spans 15 amino acids. The part of the CDR3 DNA that was read is TGTGCCAGCAGCTGGGGACAGGGTTTTGGAAACACC. Protein: CASSWGQGFGNT. The entire CDR3 is CASSWGQGFGNTIYF. The entire variable domain, with the rest obtained from reference TRBV5-5 and TRBJ1-3, is as follows: DAGVTQSPTHLIKTRGQQVTLRCSPISGHKSVSWYQQVLGQGPQFIFQYYEKEERGRGNFPDRFSARQFPNYSSELNVNALLLGDSALYLCASSWGQGFGNTIYFGEGSWLTVV.

This clone was seen many times. The CDR3 end falls 3 residues outside the read, so it is completed with the germline J gene. Distinct nucleotide sequences in the sample also encode this CDR3. This chain connects TRBV20-1 to TRBJ1-4; D unclear. Trimming cost V 3 bases and J 2 bases, with 7 bases left between them. This CDR3 has 13 residues. Germline lookup yields CDR1 DFQATT and CDR2 SNEGSKA (reference sequence). The CDR3 bases that were read are TGCAGTGCTAGCAGGCCTACTAATGAAAAA. Encoded protein: CSASRPTNEK. The entire CDR3 reads CSASRPTNEKLFF.

In its sample, this clone was seen many times. From the germline J gene comes the end of the CDR3, since the read stops 3 residues before it. The chain employs TRBV10-3 and TRBJ2-5; 7 bases are a match to TRBD1. The trim removed 0 bases at V and 2 bases at J, leaving 6 bases unmatched. The germline CDR1 and CDR2 sequences are ENHRY and SYGVKD. The CDR3 contains 16 residues. The CDR3: CAISESPRDSQETQYF. CDR3 DNA (partial): TGTGCCATCAGTGAGTCCCCGAGGGACAGTCAAGAGACC.

Many counts were recorded for this clone. The sequenced fragment ends 3 residues before the CDR3 boundary, so the rest is inferred from the germline J gene. The rearrangement joins TRBV5-1 to TRBJ1-5; 9 bases map to TRBD1. Germline CDR1 reads SGHRS; CDR2 reads YFSETQ. This CDR3 comprises 15 residues. V lost 1 base, J lost 5 bases, and 4 bases stayed unmatched. CDR3: CASSLSGQGDQPQHF. Incomplete CDR3 DNA: TGCGCCAGCAGCTTGTCGGGACAGGGTGATCAGCCC.

This clone was found many times. From the germline J gene comes the end of the CDR3, since the read stops 3 residues before it. V usage is TRBV5-1 and J usage is TRBJ2-5, with 7 positions matching TRBD2. CDR1 is SGHRS, CDR2 YFSETQ, per germline. This CDR3 region has 14 residues. With 0 bases clipped from V and 5 bases from J, the junction kept 4 bases outside the gene matches. The CDR3 DNA, read in part, is TGCGCCAGCAGCTTGGAGACTAGCCAGGAGACC. Encoded protein: CASSLETSQET. The entire CDR3 is CASSLETSQETQYF.

This clone has a count of ten or more. The read terminates 3 residues ahead of where the CDR3 ends, so the germline J gene completes it. The chain is built from TRBV7-6 and TRBJ2-7, with a tentative D call TRBD1 (6 bases). The V gene lost 5 bases and the J gene lost 3 bases, with 14 bases spanning the gap. The germline CDR1 and CDR2 sequences are SGHVS and FNYEAQ. The CDR3 runs to 14 residues. CDR3 region: CASSRSTGGYEQYF. The DNA read from the CDR3 is TGTGCCAGCAGCCGATCGACAGGCGGCTACGAG.